These 8 T cell receptor beta chains came from one sample sequenced in a study of blood T cells in healthy people across ages. It was with a sample-barcoded 5' primer and a J-beta primer mix that a second PCR of about 6 to 12 cycles was run. TCRdb recomputed calls from the 5' RACE reads with MiXCR, one row per CDR3 protein. The sample has over 1,500,000 distinct CDR3 sequences; about 39% are singletons. Source material: blood. The receptors stem from a human donor in good health.

The chain is built from TRBV2 and TRBJ1-3; TRBD1 is a possible D gene (5 bases). The CDR3 loop spans 11 amino acids. V was shortened by 7 bases and J by 8 bases, with 9 bases between the two germline ends. Looked up from germline, CDR1 is SNHLY and CDR2 is FYNNEI. The CDR3 reads CASTGFDTIYF. The CDR3 DNA follows: TGTGCCAGCACAGGGTTCGACACCATATATTTT.

The chain carries TRBV9 and TRBJ1-2; D is uncertain. The CDR3 consists of 14 residues. CDR1 and CDR2 from the germline V gene are SGDLS and YYNGEE. V was shortened by 0 bases and J by 9 bases, with 15 bases between the two germline ends. The CDR3 nucleotides read TGTGCCAGCAGCGTAGAGGGTGGGTGGGGAAGCTACACCTTC. It specifies CASSVEGGWGSYTF.

The V and J genes are TRBV3-1 and TRBJ2-1; D may correspond to TRBD1 or TRBD2 (6 bases each). The germline gives CDR1 LGHDT, CDR2 YNNKEL (reference sequence). The length of the CDR3 is 17 residues. V was trimmed by 5 bases and J by 2 bases, leaving 19 bases between them. The CDR3 reads CASSETPLRGPYNEQFF. The CDR3 DNA sequence: TGTGCCAGCAGCGAAACCCCCCTTCGGGGGCCCTACAATGAGCAGTTCTTC.

This clonotype has only a few counts. This chain uses TRBV7-9 with TRBJ2-7; 8 bases are shared with TRBD1. V was pared by 3 bases and J by 3 bases, with 4 bases of the junction left unmatched. This CDR3 comprises 14 residues. Germline values: CDR1 SEHNR, CDR2 FQNEAQ (reference sequence). The CDR3 protein is CASSFETGVYEQYF. For the CDR3, the DNA is TGTGCCAGCAGCTTTGAGACAGGGGTCTACGAGCAGTACTTC.

The chain recombines TRBV12-3 or TRBV12-4 with TRBJ1-2, with 11 bases lining up with TRBD1. Germline trimming cut 1 base from V and 7 bases from J; bases unmatched to any gene: 2. CDR3 length: 14 residues. The CDR3 sequence: CASSLGDRGFGYTF. The CDR3 DNA sequence: TGTGCCAGCAGTTTAGGGGACAGGGGGTTTGGCTACACCTTC.

This clonotype was observed once. A much larger clone differs from this one at a single base, so this may be a read error. This chain joins TRBV29-1 and TRBJ2-1; D gene uncertain. Germline CDR1 reads SQVTM; CDR2 reads ANQGSEA. CDR3 length: 14 amino acids. V shed 3 bases and J shed 10 bases, with 19 bases lying between them. CDR3 nucleotides: TGCAGCGTTGATCACTGGCCGTTAGCTTTCGAGCAGTTCTTC. Protein sequence: CSVDHWPLAFEQFF.

As for this clonotype: Mismatch with germline at one junction end may stem from a read error. The V call is TRBV5-5, the J call TRBJ2-6; 7 nucleotides match TRBD1. Germline V gives CDR1 SGHKS, CDR2 YYEKEE (reference sequence). This CDR3 is built from 16 residues. The CDR3 sequence is CASRQGWSSEANVLTF. In DNA form, the CDR3 reads TGTGCCAGCCGACAGGGCTGGTCCTCTGAGGCCAACGTCCTGACTTTC.

V is TRBV5-1 and J is TRBJ1-5; 8 nucleotides agree with TRBD1. Germline CDR1 reads SGHRS; CDR2 reads YFSETQ. Trimming removed 5 bases from V and 6 bases from J; junction bases left unmatched: 7. This CDR3 spans 14 amino acids. The CDR3: CASSPGQVGQPQHF. CDR3 nucleotides: TGCGCCAGCAGTCCGGGACAGGTTGGTCAGCCCCAGCATTTT.